The source of this T cell receptor (beta chain) is a study of cytomegalovirus exposure and HLA in healthy donors. Study-wide background: A subsequent analysis stated that the roughly 130 validation repertoires were run on the same platform as the approximately 610 first-cohort repertoires.

The germline gives CDR1 LGHNA, CDR2 YSLEER. CDR3 length: 15 amino acids. The ends were cut back, 4 bases at V and 8 bases at J, with 20 bases in the middle. Sequenced by immunoSEQ multiplex PCR; TCRdb stores in-frame clones only, minus some. Here the sample spans approximately 150,000 clones, approximately 90% being singletons. The chain recombines TRBV4-3 with TRBJ1-2, with D maybe TRBD1 (6 bases). This sequence originates from a man younger than 30 in good health and CMV-seronegative. Sequencing was performed on PBMCs. The CDR3 here is CASSPNRGGARGYTF. The CDR3 DNA is TGCGCCAGCAGCCCTAATCGAGGGGGGGCGAGGGGCTACACCTTC.